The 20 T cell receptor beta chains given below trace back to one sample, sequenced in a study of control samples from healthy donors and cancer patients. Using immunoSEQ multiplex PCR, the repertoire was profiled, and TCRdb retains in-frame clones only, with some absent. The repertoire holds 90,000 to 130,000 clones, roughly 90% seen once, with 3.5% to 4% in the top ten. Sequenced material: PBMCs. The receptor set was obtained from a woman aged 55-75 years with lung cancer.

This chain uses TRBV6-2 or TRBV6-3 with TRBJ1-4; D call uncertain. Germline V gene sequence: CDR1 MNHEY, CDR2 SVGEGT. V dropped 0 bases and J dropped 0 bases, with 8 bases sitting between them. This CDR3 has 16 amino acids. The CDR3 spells CASSYSTWSTNEKLFF. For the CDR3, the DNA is TGTGCCAGCAGTTACTCGACGTGGTCAACTAATGAAAAACTGTTTTTT.

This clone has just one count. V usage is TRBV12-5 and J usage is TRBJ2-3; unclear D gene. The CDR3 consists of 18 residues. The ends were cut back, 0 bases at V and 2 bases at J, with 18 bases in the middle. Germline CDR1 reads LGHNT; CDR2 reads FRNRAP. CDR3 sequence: CASGLVTPPFHLTDTQYF. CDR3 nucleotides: TGTGCTAGTGGTTTGGTAACCCCCCCGTTCCATCTCACAGATACGCAGTATTTT.

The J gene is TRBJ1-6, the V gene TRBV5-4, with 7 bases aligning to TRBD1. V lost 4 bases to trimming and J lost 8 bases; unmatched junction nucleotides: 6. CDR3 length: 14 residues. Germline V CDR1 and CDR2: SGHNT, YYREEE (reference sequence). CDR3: CASSPQGQYSPLHF. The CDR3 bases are TGTGCCAGCAGCCCACAGGGGCAGTATTCACCCCTCCACTTT. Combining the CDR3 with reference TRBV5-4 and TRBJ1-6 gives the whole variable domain ETGVTQSPTHLIKTRGQQVTLRCSSQSGHNTVSWYQQALGQGPQFIFQYYREEENGRGNFPPRFSGLQFPNYSSELNVNALELDDSALYLCASSPQGQYSPLHFGNGTRLTVT.

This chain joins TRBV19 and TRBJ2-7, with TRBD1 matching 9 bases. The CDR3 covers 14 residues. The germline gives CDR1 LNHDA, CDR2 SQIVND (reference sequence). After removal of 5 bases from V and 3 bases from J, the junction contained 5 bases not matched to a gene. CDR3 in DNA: TGTGCCAGTAGTCCAGGGGACAGGGACTACGAGCAGTACTTC. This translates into CASSPGDRDYEQYF.

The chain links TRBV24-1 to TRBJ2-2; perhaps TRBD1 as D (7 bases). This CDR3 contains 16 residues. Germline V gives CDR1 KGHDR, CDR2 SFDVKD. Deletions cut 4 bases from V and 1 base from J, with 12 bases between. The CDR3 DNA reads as TGTGCCACCAGTGAGGGGGGACAGTGGAACACCGGGGAGCTGTTTTTT. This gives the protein CATSEGGQWNTGELFF.

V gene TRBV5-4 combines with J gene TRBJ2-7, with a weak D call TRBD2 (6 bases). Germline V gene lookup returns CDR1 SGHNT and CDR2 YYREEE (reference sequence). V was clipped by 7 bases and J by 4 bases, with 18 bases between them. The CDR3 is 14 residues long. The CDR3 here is CASGFAPGVYEQYF. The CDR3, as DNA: TGTGCCAGCGGATTCGCCCCGGGAGTTTACGAGCAGTACTTC.

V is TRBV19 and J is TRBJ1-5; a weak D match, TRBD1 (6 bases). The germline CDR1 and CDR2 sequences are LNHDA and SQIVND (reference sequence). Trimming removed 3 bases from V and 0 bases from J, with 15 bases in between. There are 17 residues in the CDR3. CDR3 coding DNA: TGTGCCAGTAGTATTACAGGGAGACATATTAGCAATCAGCCCCAGCATTTT. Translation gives CASSITGRHISNQPQHF.

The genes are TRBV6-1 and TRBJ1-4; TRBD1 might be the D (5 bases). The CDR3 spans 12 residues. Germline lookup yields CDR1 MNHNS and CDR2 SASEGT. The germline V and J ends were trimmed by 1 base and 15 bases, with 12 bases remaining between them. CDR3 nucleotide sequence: TGTGCCAGCAGTGAAGGAGGCAGGGTGGTGTTTTTT. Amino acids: CASSEGGRVVFF.

The CDR3 region has the DNA TGCGCCAGCAGCGAAGGACAGGAGACGCAGTATTTT. Translating it yields CASSEGQETQYF. The chain links TRBV5-1 to TRBJ2-3, with 7 bases identical to TRBD1. Trimming cost V 4 bases and J 9 bases; bases outside gene matches: 5. Per the germline V gene, CDR1 is SGHRS and CDR2 is YFSETQ. CDR3 length: 12 residues.

The CDR3 DNA sequence: TGTGCCAGCTCACCAGACCCAGGTTCTGGAAACACCATATATTTT. Amino acids: CASSPDPGSGNTIYF. This chain joins TRBV18 and TRBJ1-3; D gene uncertain. V shed 2 bases and J shed 1 base, with 9 bases lying between them. Germline CDR1 and CDR2: KGHSH and LQKENI. This CDR3 region has 15 residues.

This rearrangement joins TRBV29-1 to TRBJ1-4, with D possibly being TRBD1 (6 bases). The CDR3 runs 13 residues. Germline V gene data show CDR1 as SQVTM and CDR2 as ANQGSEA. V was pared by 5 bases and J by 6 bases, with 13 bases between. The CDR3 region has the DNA TGCAGCGTTATGAGGCAGGGGTATGAAAAACTGTTTTTT. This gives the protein CSVMRQGYEKLFF.

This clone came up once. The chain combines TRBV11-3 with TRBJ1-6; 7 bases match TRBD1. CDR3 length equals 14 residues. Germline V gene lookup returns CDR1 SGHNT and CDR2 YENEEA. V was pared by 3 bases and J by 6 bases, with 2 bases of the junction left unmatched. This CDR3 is CASSFGDSNSPLHF. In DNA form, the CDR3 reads TGTGCCAGCAGCTTTGGGGACAGTAATTCACCCCTCCACTTT.

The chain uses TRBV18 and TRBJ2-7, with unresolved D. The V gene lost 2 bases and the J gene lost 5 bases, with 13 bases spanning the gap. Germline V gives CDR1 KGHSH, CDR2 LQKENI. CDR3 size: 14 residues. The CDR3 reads CASSPGTARDEQYF. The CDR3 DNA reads TGTGCCAGCTCACCAGGAACAGCCAGAGACGAGCAGTACTTC.

CDR3 bases: TGTGCCAGCAGTTACTCGAGTATGGCGAATCAGCCCCAGCATTTT. Residues: CASSYSSMANQPQHF. V and J are TRBV6-5 and TRBJ1-5; D gene uncertain. Germline V gene data show CDR1 as MNHEY and CDR2 as SVGAGI. The CDR3 sequence is 15 residues long. Trimming left V 0 bases short and J 4 bases short, with 10 bases between.

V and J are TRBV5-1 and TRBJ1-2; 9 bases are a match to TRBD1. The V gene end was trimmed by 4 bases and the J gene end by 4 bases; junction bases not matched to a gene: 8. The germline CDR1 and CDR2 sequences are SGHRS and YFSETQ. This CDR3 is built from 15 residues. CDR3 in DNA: TGCGCCAGCAGCCCAGGGACAGGGAAAGCCTATGGCTACACCTTC. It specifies CASSPGTGKAYGYTF.

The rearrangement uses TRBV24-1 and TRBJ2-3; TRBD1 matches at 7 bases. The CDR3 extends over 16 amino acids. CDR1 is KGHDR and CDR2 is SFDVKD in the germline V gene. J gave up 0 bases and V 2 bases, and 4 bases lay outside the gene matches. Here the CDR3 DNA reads TGTGCCACCAGTGATTCCGTGACAGGGAGCACAGATACGCAGTATTTT. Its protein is CATSDSVTGSTDTQYF.

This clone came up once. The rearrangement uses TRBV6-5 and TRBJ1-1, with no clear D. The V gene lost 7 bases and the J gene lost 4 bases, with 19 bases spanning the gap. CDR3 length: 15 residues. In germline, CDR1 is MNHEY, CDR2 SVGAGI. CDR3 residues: CASTPSGFFGTEAFF. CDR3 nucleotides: TGTGCCAGCACTCCCTCGGGGTTTTTTGGCACTGAAGCTTTCTTT.

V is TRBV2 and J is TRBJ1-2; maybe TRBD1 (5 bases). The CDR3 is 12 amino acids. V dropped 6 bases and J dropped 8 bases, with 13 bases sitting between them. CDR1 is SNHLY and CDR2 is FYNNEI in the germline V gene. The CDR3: CASRSLREGYTF. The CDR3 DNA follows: TGTGCCAGCAGGTCTCTCAGGGAAGGCTACACCTTC.

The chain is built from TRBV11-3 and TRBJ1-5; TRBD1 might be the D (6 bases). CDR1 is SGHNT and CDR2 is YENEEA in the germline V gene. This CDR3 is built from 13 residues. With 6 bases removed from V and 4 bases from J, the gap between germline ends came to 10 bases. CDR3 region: CASSPTGNQPQHF. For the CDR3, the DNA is TGTGCCAGCAGTCCCACAGGGAATCAGCCCCAGCATTTT.

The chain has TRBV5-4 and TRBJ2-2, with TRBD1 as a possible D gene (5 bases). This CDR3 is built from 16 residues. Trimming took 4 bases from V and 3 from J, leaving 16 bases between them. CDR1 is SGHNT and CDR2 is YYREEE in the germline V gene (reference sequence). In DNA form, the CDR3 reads TGTGCCAGCAGCCCCCCAATAGGGGTGGACACCGGGGAGCTGTTTTTT. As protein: CASSPPIGVDTGELFF.